This T cell receptor (beta chain) was profiled in a study of radiotherapy plus CTLA-4 blockade in lung cancer (dated by TCRdb to 2016 to 2019). Notes on the research overall: Objective responses were observed in 18% of enrolled patients, and disease control was achieved in around 30%.

Its CDR3 holds 16 amino acids, cysteine through phenylalanine. Just the 48-base CDR3 DNA is kept, in frame starting at base 1. Clipping removes 0 bases from V and 5 bases from J, with 5 as the unmatched junction base count. Sequences MGHRA (CDR1) and YSYEKL (CDR2) are obtained from the germline V gene. This clone was counted between two and nine times. The target of this receptor is not known. No much larger clone is present one base from it, and per-base qualities are unavailable. The study tested focal radiation therapy combined with CTLA-4 blockade (ipilimumab) in patients with chemo-refractory metastatic non-small-cell lung cancer. Broad study findings and their caveats: The strongest predictors of response, as reported, were early dynamic changes in blood T cell clones along with a rise in serum interferon-beta after radiation. After treatment with radiotherapy and ipilimumab, TCR clones that originated in tumors expanded in peripheral blood.

The library came from the immunoSEQ multiplex PCR assay. Entries here come from immuneACCESS through TCRdb and include only in-frame sequences with V and J called. Some clones fail to appear in such tables; in the studies checked, an unresolved V gene covers under half of the shortfall, and the cause of the remainder is unknown. In all, the sample holds about 59,000 clones, and approximately 84% of those were seen once. Roughly 6.7% of the sample is held by the ten biggest clonotypes. The specimen was peripheral blood, collected from a patient treated with radiotherapy plus ipilimumab. The clonotype was recovered from a human donor with non-small cell lung cancer whose response to radiotherapy plus ipilimumab could not be evaluated. The V and J segments used are TRBV4-1 and TRBJ2-2; 8 bases in the junction line up with TRBD2. The nucleotide sequence is given as TGCGCCAGCAGCCAAGATGCGCGGGGGGCAACCGGGGAGCTGTTTTTT. It translates to CASSQDARGATGELFF.